Each of the 22 T cell receptor beta chains below was sequenced from the same sample in a study of CD8 T cells in Susac syndrome. An input of roughly 0.5 to 1 ug of RNA was subjected to reverse transcription using random hexamers. One entry per CDR3 protein results from TCRdb running MiXCR on the immunoSEQ multiplex PCR reads. This table has about 80,000 distinct CDR3 sequences, over 75% appearing once. Source material: CD8+ T cells from PBMCs. Receptors originate from a human donor with multiple sclerosis.

V gene TRBV27 combines with J gene TRBJ2-1; D might be TRBD1 (5 bases). Germline CDR1 reads MNHEY; CDR2 reads SMNVEV (reference sequence). Trimming stripped 3 bases from V and 10 bases from J, with 13 bases between. The CDR3 is made up of 13 amino acids. The CDR3 DNA reads as TGTGCCAGCAGTTTTAGACAGAGGCGAGAGCAGTTCTTC. Amino acid sequence: CASSFRQRREQFF.

CDR3 sequence reads: CASGTAGYEQYF. Here the CDR3 DNA reads TGTGCCAGCGGGACAGCCGGCTACGAGCAGTACTTC. The genes are TRBV27 and TRBJ2-7; 7 nucleotides match TRBD1. CDR1 is MNHEY and CDR2 is SMNVEV in the germline V gene (reference sequence). This CDR3 has 12 amino acids. V was clipped by 8 bases and J by 3 bases; unmatched bases: 4.

The rearrangement joins TRBV4-3 to TRBJ1-1, with 8 bases aligning to TRBD1. The CDR3 is made up of 15 amino acids. The V gene end was trimmed by 0 bases and the J gene end by 1 base; junction bases not matched to a gene: 1. Germline V lookup: CDR1 LGHNA, CDR2 YSLEER. The CDR3 region has the DNA TGCGCCAGCAGCCAAGATGGACAGGGGAACACTGAAGCTTTCTTT. It translates to CASSQDGQGNTEAFF.

CDR3 protein: CASSLLAGTDNTEAFF. CDR3 DNA sequence: TGTGCCAGCAGCTTACTCGCCGGGACAGACAACACTGAAGCTTTCTTT. This chain connects TRBV11-2 to TRBJ1-1; 7 nucleotides agree with TRBD1. Germline CDR1 reads SGHAT; CDR2 reads FQNNGV. This CDR3 has 16 amino acids. V shed 2 bases, J shed 2 bases, and the junction held 8 bases outside the gene matches.

This chain links TRBV29-1 with TRBJ1-1; D is ambiguous. With 4 bases removed from V and 7 bases from J, the gap between germline ends came to 7 bases. The CDR3 runs 10 residues. Germline assignment: CDR1 SQVTM and CDR2 ANQGSEA. The CDR3 sequence: CSVGDFEAFF. In DNA form, the CDR3 reads TGCAGCGTTGGGGATTTTGAAGCTTTCTTT. Full variable domain (remainder filled in from reference TRBV29-1 and TRBJ1-1): SAVISQKPSRDICQRGTSLTIQCQVDSQVTMMFWYRQQPGQSLTLIATANQGSEATYESGFVIDKFPISRPNLTFSTLTVSNMSPEDSSIYLCSVGDFEAFFGQGTRLTVV.

V is TRBV13 and J is TRBJ1-5, with 7 bases aligning to TRBD1. In germline, CDR1 is PRHDT, CDR2 FYEKMQ (reference sequence). Unmatched junction bases numbered 6, after V lost 0 bases and J lost 1 base. This CDR3 has 17 residues. The chain's CDR3 is CASSLGQGTGSNQPQHF. CDR3 sequence (DNA): TGTGCCAGCAGCTTAGGACAGGGGACGGGAAGCAATCAGCCCCAGCATTTT.

J is TRBJ2-7 and V is TRBV5-1, with D possibly being TRBD1 (6 bases). The CDR3 has 14 residues. Germline V lookup: CDR1 SGHRS, CDR2 YFSETQ. The V end was cut by 3 bases, the J end by 1 base, with 11 bases between. CDR3 nucleotide sequence: TGCGCCAGCAGCTCGGACAGCTATTCCTACGAGCAGTACTTC. The encoded protein is CASSSDSYSYEQYF. The whole variable domain, filled in from reference TRBV5-1 and TRBJ2-7, reads KAGVTQTPRYLIKTRGQQVTLSCSPISGHRSVSWYQQTPGQGLQFLFEYFSETQRNKGNFPGRFSGRQFSNSRSEMNVSTLELGDSALYLCASSSDSYSYEQYFGPGTRLTVT.

The V and J genes are TRBV9 and TRBJ1-1, with 10 bases fitting TRBD1. CDR1 is SGDLS and CDR2 is YYNGEE in the germline V gene. V was clipped by 3 bases and J by 6 bases; unmatched bases: 5. The CDR3 is made up of 14 amino acids. Here the CDR3 DNA reads TGTGCCAGCAGCGGCAGACAGGGGGCCCCTGAAGCTTTCTTT. Translating it yields CASSGRQGAPEAFF. The full variable domain, in which reference TRBV9 and TRBJ1-1 provide the parts outside the CDR3, is DSGVTQTPKHLITATGQRVTLRCSPRSGDLSVYWYQQSLDQGLQFLIQYYNGEERAKGNILERFSAQQFPDLHSELNLSSLELGDSALYFCASSGRQGAPEAFFGQGTRLTVV.

The gene calls are TRBV6-1 and TRBJ1-5; D gene uncertain. The V gene's germline CDR1 is MNHNS and CDR2 SASEGT. V lost 1 base to trimming and J lost 0 bases, with 4 bases between them. This CDR3 comprises 14 residues. The CDR3 reads CASSEDGSNQPQHF. CDR3 coding DNA: TGTGCCAGCAGTGAAGATGGTAGCAATCAGCCCCAGCATTTT.

V and J are TRBV6-2 or TRBV6-3 and TRBJ2-7; no definite D call. Germline assignment: CDR1 MNHEY and CDR2 SVGEGT. CDR3 length: 14 amino acids. Trimming pared 7 bases from V and 5 bases from J, leaving 18 bases between. The CDR3: CASTPVSGVHEQYF. The CDR3 DNA follows: TGTGCCAGCACCCCGGTAAGTGGTGTCCACGAGCAGTACTTC.

The V call is TRBV16, the J call TRBJ2-1; D possibly corresponds to TRBD2 (6 bases). V lost 4 bases to trimming and J lost 9 bases, with 10 bases between them. Germline V lookup: CDR1 KGHSY, CDR2 FQNENV. The CDR3 loop spans 12 amino acids. The CDR3 reads CASSPGTFEQFF. The DNA for the CDR3 is TGTGCCAGCAGCCCTGGGACTTTTGAGCAGTTCTTC. The variable domain in full, with the rest retrieved from reference TRBV16 and TRBJ2-1, is GEEVAQTPKHLVRGEGQKAKLYCAPIKGHSYVFWYQQVLKNEFKFLISFQNENVFDETGMPKERFSAKCLPNSPCSLEIQATKLEDSAVYFCASSPGTFEQFFGPGTRLTVL.

This chain uses TRBV6-5 with TRBJ2-3, with D perhaps matching TRBD1 or TRBD2 (5 bases each). The CDR3 length is 18 residues. Trimming left V 1 base short and J 5 bases short, with 22 bases between. The germline CDR1 and CDR2 sequences are MNHEY and SVGAGI. CDR3 in amino acids: CASSYFRTTPGAGDTQYF. CDR3 nucleotides: TGTGCCAGCAGTTACTTCAGAACGACACCCGGGGCGGGAGATACGCAGTATTTT.

This clonotype was observed once. V is TRBV5-6 and J is TRBJ2-7, with a tentative D call TRBD1 (5 bases). Germline V gene sequence: CDR1 SGHDT, CDR2 YYEEEE. V was shortened by 4 bases and J by 3 bases, with 11 bases between the two germline ends. This CDR3 is 13 amino acids long. CDR3 nucleotide sequence: TGTGCCAGCAGCAAGGCAGGGTACTACGAGCAGTACTTC. Translation gives CASSKAGYYEQYF.

The chain is built from TRBV2 and TRBJ2-1; 9 positions match TRBD1. After removal of 3 bases from V and 8 bases from J, the junction contained 14 bases not matched to a gene. The CDR3 extends over 17 amino acids. CDR1 is SNHLY, CDR2 FYNNEI, per germline. Written as DNA, the CDR3 is TGTGCCAGCAGTGATTCTGCCTTTGGGACAGGGTTCGATGAGCAGTTCTTC. Protein: CASSDSAFGTGFDEQFF.

The chain uses TRBV14 and TRBJ1-1, with D tentatively TRBD1 (6 bases). This CDR3 comprises 15 residues. Germline CDR1 and CDR2: SGHDN and FVKESK. V lost 1 base and J lost 4, with 13 bases in between. CDR3 residues: CASSQAVLGATEAFF. As DNA, the CDR3 is TGTGCCAGCAGCCAAGCAGTTTTGGGGGCCACTGAAGCTTTCTTT.

V and J are TRBV20-1 and TRBJ2-1; the D gene could be TRBD1 or TRBD2 (5 bases each). Trimming cost V 7 bases and J 0 bases, with 10 bases left between them. CDR1 DFQATT and CDR2 SNEGSKA come from the germline V gene (reference sequence). The CDR3 consists of 13 residues. This CDR3 is CSVMGVSYNEQFF. The CDR3 DNA is TGCAGTGTAATGGGGGTCTCCTACAATGAGCAGTTCTTC.

The chain combines TRBV16 with TRBJ2-7; no firm D call. Looked up from germline, CDR1 is KGHSY and CDR2 is FQNENV. The V end lost 2 bases, the J end lost 5 bases, and 10 bases lay between the germline ends. The CDR3 covers 13 residues. The CDR3 loop reads CASSQTVVNEQYF. CDR3 DNA sequence: TGTGCCAGCAGCCAAACAGTAGTAAACGAGCAGTACTTC. Full variable domain (remainder filled in from reference TRBV16 and TRBJ2-7): GEEVAQTPKHLVRGEGQKAKLYCAPIKGHSYVFWYQQVLKNEFKFLISFQNENVFDETGMPKERFSAKCLPNSPCSLEIQATKLEDSAVYFCASSQTVVNEQYFGPGTRLTVT.

This rearrangement joins TRBV4-2 to TRBJ2-3; D remains ambiguous. The CDR3 spans 16 residues. V was pared by 0 bases and J by 4 bases, with 14 bases between. Per germline, CDR1 LGHNA and CDR2 YNFKEQ. The CDR3: CASSQELVVLPDTQYF. The CDR3, as DNA: TGTGCCAGCAGCCAAGAACTGGTAGTCCTCCCAGATACGCAGTATTTT.

The chain uses TRBV7-8 and TRBJ1-5; no clear D gene. Germline loops: CDR1 SGHVS, CDR2 FQNEAQ. Trimming stripped 5 bases from V and 3 bases from J, with 11 bases between. CDR3 size: 14 residues. CDR3 coding DNA: TGTGCCAGCAGCCAAGACTCATACAATCAGCCCCAGCATTTT. Residues: CASSQDSYNQPQHF.

The rearrangement uses TRBV5-1 and TRBJ1-6; D possibly corresponds to TRBD1 (5 bases). The CDR3 has 17 residues. Trimming cost V 0 bases and J 7 bases, with 17 bases left between them. Germline V gene data show CDR1 as SGHRS and CDR2 as YFSETQ. The CDR3, as DNA: TGCGCCAGCAGCTTGGCCGGTGGGGGGGTAGGCAATTCACCCCTCCACTTT. It specifies CASSLAGGGVGNSPLHF.

This sequence joins TRBV13 and TRBJ1-2, with D perhaps matching TRBD1 (6 bases). V shed 5 bases and J shed 4 bases, with 14 bases lying between them. CDR1 PRHDT and CDR2 FYEKMQ come from the germline V gene (reference sequence). The CDR3 is 14 residues long. CDR3 protein: CASSPGQFAYGYTF. The CDR3 DNA is TGTGCCAGCAGCCCCGGACAGTTTGCCTATGGCTACACCTTC. Variable domain in full (rest from reference TRBV13 and TRBJ1-2): AAGVIQSPRHLIKEKRETATLKCYPIPRHDTVYWYQQGPGQDPQFLISFYEKMQSDKGSIPDRFSAQQFSDYHSELNMSSLELGDSALYFCASSPGQFAYGYTFGSGTRLTVV.

V is TRBV4-1 and J is TRBJ2-1; 11 bases are a match to TRBD2. The CDR3 runs to 15 residues. CDR1 is MGHRA and CDR2 is YSYEKL in the germline V gene. V trimming: 2 bases; J trimming: 8 bases; junction bases outside the gene matches: 5. The CDR3 DNA is TGCGCCAGCAGCCAACCTAGCGGGAGGTACGATGAGCAGTTCTTC. This sequence encodes CASSQPSGRYDEQFF.